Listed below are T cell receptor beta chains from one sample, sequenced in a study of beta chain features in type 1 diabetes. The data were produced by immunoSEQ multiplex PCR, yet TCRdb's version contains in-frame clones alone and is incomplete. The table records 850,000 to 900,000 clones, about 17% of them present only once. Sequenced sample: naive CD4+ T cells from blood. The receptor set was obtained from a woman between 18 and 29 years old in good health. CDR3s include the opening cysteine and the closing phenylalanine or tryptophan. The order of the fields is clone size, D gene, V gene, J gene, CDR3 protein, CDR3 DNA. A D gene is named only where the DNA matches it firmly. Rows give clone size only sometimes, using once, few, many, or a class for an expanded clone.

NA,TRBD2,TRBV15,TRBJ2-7,CATSLRLEREMSRKQYF,TGTGCCACCAGCCTGCGTTTGGAGCGGGAGATGAGTCGGAAGCAGTACTTC
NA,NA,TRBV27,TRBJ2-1,CASSGVSYNEQFF,TGTGCCAGCAGCGGAGTCTCCTACAATGAGCAGTTCTTC
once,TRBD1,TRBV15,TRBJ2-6,CATSRGTGNSGANVLTF,TGTGCCACCAGCCGAGGGACAGGAAACTCTGGGGCCAACGTCCTGACTTTC
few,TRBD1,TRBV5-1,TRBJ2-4,CASSLAQGEYGLAKNIQYF,TGCGCCAGCAGCTTGGCCCAGGGGGAATATGGACTAGCCAAAAACATTCAGTACTTC
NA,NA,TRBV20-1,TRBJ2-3,CSASGDTQYF,TGCAGTGCCTCTGGGGATACGCAGTATTTT
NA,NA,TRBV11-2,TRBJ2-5,CASSQLAGETQYF,TGTGCCAGCAGCCAGCTGGCGGGCGAGACCCAGTACTTC
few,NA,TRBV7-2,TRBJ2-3,CASRLEQTDTQYF,TGTGCCAGCAGACTAGAACAGACAGATACGCAGTATTTT
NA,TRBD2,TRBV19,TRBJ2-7,CASSTAGGPVYEQYF,TGTGCCAGTAGTACTGCGGGAGGCCCCGTCTACGAGCAGTACTTC
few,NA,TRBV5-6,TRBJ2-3,CASSARGRGEVDTQYF,TGTGCCAGCAGCGCCCGTGGAAGGGGGGAAGTAGATACGCAGTATTTT
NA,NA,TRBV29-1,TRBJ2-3,CSGSVGGSGTDTQYF,TGCAGCGGAAGTGTTGGGGGATCGGGGACAGATACGCAGTATTTT
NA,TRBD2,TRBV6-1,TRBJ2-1,CASSERLAGRPSNEQFF,TGTGCCAGCAGTGAGCGCCTAGCGGGTCGGCCCTCCAATGAGCAGTTCTTC
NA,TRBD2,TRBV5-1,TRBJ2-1,CASSPTSGIYGSEQFF,TGCGCCAGCAGCCCGACTAGCGGGATCTATGGGAGTGAGCAGTTCTTC
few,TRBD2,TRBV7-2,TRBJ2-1,CASFISSGSEQFF,TGTGCCAGCTTCATTAGTAGCGGGAGCGAGCAGTTCTTC
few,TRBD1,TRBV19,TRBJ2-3,CASRTDRGAWTQYF,TGTGCCAGTAGAACGGACAGGGGAGCATGGACGCAGTATTTT
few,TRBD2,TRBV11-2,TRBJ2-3,CASSLGLPLGTQYF,TGTGCCAGCAGCCTGGGACTACCGCTCGGTACGCAGTATTTT
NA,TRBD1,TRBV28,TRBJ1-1,CASRTGGMNTEAFF,TGTGCCAGCAGGACAGGGGGTATGAACACTGAAGCTTTCTTT
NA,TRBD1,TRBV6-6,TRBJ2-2,CASSHRDRGQAGELFF,TGTGCCAGCAGCCACCGGGACAGGGGGCAGGCCGGGGAGCTGTTTTTT
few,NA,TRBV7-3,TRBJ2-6,CASSLGVNGANVLTF,TGTGCCAGCAGCTTAGGGGTGAATGGTGCCAACGTCCTGACTTTC
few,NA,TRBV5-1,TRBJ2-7,CASSLAPSGSYEQYF,TGCGCCAGCAGCTTGGCACCCTCGGGCTCCTACGAGCAGTACTTC
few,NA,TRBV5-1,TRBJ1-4,CASSLTGDEKLFF,TGCGCCAGCAGCTTGACGGGAGATGAAAAACTGTTTTTT
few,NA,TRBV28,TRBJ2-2,CASSFQLPSTGELFF,TGTGCCAGCAGTTTTCAACTACCGTCCACCGGGGAGCTGTTTTTT
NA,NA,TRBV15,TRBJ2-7,CATSRIGALYEQYF,TGTGCCACCAGCAGGATAGGGGCCCTCTACGAGCAGTACTTC
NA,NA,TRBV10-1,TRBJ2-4,CASSESDSLAVYF,TGCGCCAGCAGTGAATCGGACTCCCTGGCTGTGTACTTC
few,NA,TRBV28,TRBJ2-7,CASSLARVSYEQYF,TGTGCCAGCAGTTTGGCCAGAGTCTCCTACGAGCAGTACTTC
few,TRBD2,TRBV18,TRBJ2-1,CASSLGLANNEQFF,TGTGCCAGCTCACTCGGACTAGCGAACAATGAGCAGTTCTTC
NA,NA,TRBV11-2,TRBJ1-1,CASSLDLNTEAFF,TGTGCCAGCAGCTTAGATCTGAACACTGAAGCTTTCTTT
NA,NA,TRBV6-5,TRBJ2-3,CASSDSRDTQYF,TGTGCCAGCAGTGACTCTAGGGATACGCAGTATTTT
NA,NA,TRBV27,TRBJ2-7,CASSLGDPRTTEQYF,TGTGCCAGCAGTTTAGGGGACCCTCGCACCACCGAGCAGTACTTC
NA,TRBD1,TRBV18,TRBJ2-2,CASSPQGQSTGELFF,TGTGCCAGCTCACCACAGGGACAGTCAACCGGGGAGCTGTTTTTT
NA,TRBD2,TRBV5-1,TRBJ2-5,CASSPGLAGGLGTQYF,TGCGCCAGCAGCCCGGGACTAGCGGGAGGCCTGGGGACCCAGTACTTC
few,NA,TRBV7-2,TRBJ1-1,CASRRNTEAFF,TGTGCCAGCCGACGTAACACTGAAGCTTTCTTT
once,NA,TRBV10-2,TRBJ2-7,CASSRGQGPEQYF,TGCGCCAGTAGCCGGGGGCAGGGTCCTGAGCAGTACTTC
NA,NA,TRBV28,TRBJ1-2,CARPDSYGYTF,TGTGCCAGGCCCGACAGTTATGGCTACACCTTC
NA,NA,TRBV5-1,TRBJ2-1,CASSLMGQKGNEQFF,TGCGCCAGCAGCTTGATGGGGCAGAAAGGGAATGAGCAGTTCTTC
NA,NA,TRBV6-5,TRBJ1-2,CASSSQNDGYTF,TGTGCCAGCAGTTCCCAGAATGATGGCTACACCTTC
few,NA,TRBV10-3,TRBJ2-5,CAISESGAYLGRETQYF,TGTGCCATCAGTGAGTCAGGAGCATACTTGGGTCGAGAGACCCAGTACTTC
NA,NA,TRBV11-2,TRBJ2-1,CASSLRQWRDGGEQFF,TGTGCCAGCAGCTTGAGACAGTGGCGGGATGGCGGTGAGCAGTTCTTC
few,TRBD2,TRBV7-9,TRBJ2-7,CASSLSPSGKTYEQYF,TGTGCCAGCAGCTTAAGTCCTAGCGGCAAAACGTACGAGCAGTACTTC
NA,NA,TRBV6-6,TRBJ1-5,CASAPYRTNQPQHF,TGTGCCAGCGCTCCGTACCGGACTAATCAGCCCCAGCATTTT
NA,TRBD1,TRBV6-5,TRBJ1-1,CASSPRQGARTEAFF,TGTGCCAGCAGCCCCAGACAGGGGGCGCGGACTGAAGCTTTCTTT
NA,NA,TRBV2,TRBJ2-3,CASSTGFTDTQYF,TGTGCCAGCAGTACAGGGTTCACAGATACGCAGTATTTT
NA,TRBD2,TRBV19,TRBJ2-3,CATSSGRNTDTQYF,TGTGCCACCAGTAGCGGGAGGAACACAGATACGCAGTATTTT
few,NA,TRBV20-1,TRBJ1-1,CSASMGREAFF,TGCAGTGCTAGTATGGGGCGTGAAGCTTTCTTT
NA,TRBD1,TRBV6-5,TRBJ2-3,CASSYFRDRGSDF,TGTGCCAGCAGTTACTTCCGGGACAGGGGATCGGATTTT
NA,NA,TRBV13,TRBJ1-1,CASSLRSGTEAFF,TGTGCCAGCAGCCTACGGTCTGGCACTGAAGCTTTCTTT
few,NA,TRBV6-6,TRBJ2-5,CATLKDYSQETQYF,TGTGCCACCCTCAAGGACTACTCCCAAGAGACCCAGTACTTC
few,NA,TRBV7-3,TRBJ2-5,CASSLGVQETQYF,TGTGCCAGCAGCTTAGGGGTCCAAGAGACCCAGTACTTC
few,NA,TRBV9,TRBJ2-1,CASSVGPRNEQFF,TGTGCCAGCAGCGTAGGACCCCGAAATGAGCAGTTCTTC
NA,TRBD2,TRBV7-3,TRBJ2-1,CASSPLAGVYNEQFF,TGTGCCAGCAGCCCCCTAGCGGGAGTTTACAATGAGCAGTTCTTC